These T cell receptor beta chains were read from a single sample in a study of CD8+CD57+ T cells in acquired aplastic anemia. TCRdb reanalysed the reads using MiXCR and keeps one entry per CDR3 protein. The sample includes 200,000 to 250,000 distinct CDR3 sequences, roughly 55% seen only once; the top ten take roughly 29%. The sample was sorted CD4+, CD8+, or CD8+CD57+ T cells (not recorded which) from PBMCs. The receptors were gathered from a human donor in good health. CDR3s include the opening cysteine and the closing phenylalanine or tryptophan. Each record gives: J gene, D gene, clone size, V gene, CDR3 protein, CDR3 DNA. A D gene is named only where the DNA matches it firmly. Only some rows state a clone size, as once, few, many or a class for expanded clones.

>TRBJ2-7|TRBD2|many|TRBV7-9
CASSPPSGLTYEQYF
TGTGCCAGCAGCCCCCCTAGCGGACTTACCTACGAGCAGTACTTC
>TRBJ2-7|TRBD1|NA|TRBV6-1
CASRNTGTAPYEQYF
TGTGCCAGCAGAAATACCGGGACAGCGCCCTACGAGCAGTACTTC
>TRBJ1-3|TRBD1|NA|TRBV20-1
CSANRQGAGGNTIYF
TGCAGTGCTAATAGGCAGGGGGCTGGTGGAAACACCATATATTTT
>TRBJ2-1|NA|NA|TRBV20-1
CSARQNSGSEQFF
TGCAGTGCTAGGCAGAATAGCGGCAGTGAGCAGTTCTTC
>TRBJ1-5|NA|NA|TRBV20-1
CSARSVALGPQHF
TGCAGTGCTAGGTCAGTAGCCCTAGGGCCCCAGCATTTT
>TRBJ1-1|NA|NA|TRBV12-3/TRBV12-4
CASSLRDMNTEAFF
TGTGCCAGCAGTTTGAGGGATATGAACACTGAAGCTTTCTTT
>TRBJ1-5|NA|few|TRBV20-1
CSAMLRGAPSNQPQHF
TGCAGTGCTATGTTAAGGGGGGCCCCGAGCAATCAGCCCCAGCATTTT
>TRBJ1-2|NA|NA|TRBV2
CASSYYEGNNYGYTF
TGTGCCAGCAGTTATTATGAGGGTAACAACTATGGCTACACCTTC
>TRBJ2-5|TRBD1|many|TRBV20-1
CSARPTGEGVQETQYF
TGCAGTGCTAGACCAACAGGGGAAGGAGTCCAAGAGACCCAGTACTTC
>TRBJ2-1|NA|many|TRBV7-9
CASSLVGQNNEQFF
TGTGCCAGCAGCTTAGTCGGCCAAAACAATGAGCAGTTCTTC
>TRBJ1-3|NA|once|TRBV9
CASRGVAGNTIYF
TGTGCCAGCAGGGGAGTCGCTGGAAACACCATATATTTT
>TRBJ2-3|TRBD1|NA|TRBV7-9
CASSTRQGPTDTQYF
TGTGCCAGCAGCACCAGACAGGGGCCTACAGATACGCAGTATTTT
>TRBJ2-7|NA|many|TRBV2
CASSEAGTLQGAYEQYF
TGTGCCAGCAGTGAAGCGGGGACACTTCAAGGGGCCTACGAGCAGTACTTC
>TRBJ1-1|NA|NA|TRBV4-3
CASSRDEGANTEAFF
TGCGCCAGCAGCCGAGATGAAGGAGCGAACACTGAAGCTTTCTTT
>TRBJ2-6|NA|few|TRBV7-2
CASSLSQGGGGANVLTF
TGTGCCAGCAGCTTAAGCCAGGGCGGCGGCGGGGCCAACGTCCTGACTTTC
>TRBJ2-1|NA|NA|TRBV29-1
CSAVGGYYNEQFF
TGCAGCGCCGTCGGAGGCTACTACAATGAGCAGTTCTTC
>TRBJ2-2|TRBD1|NA|TRBV6-5
CASRRQGVYTGELFF
TGTGCCAGCAGACGACAGGGCGTGTACACCGGGGAGCTGTTTTTT
>TRBJ2-1|TRBD2|many|TRBV14
CASSTSGSLYNEQFF
TGTGCCAGCAGTACTAGCGGGAGTCTCTACAATGAGCAGTTCTTC
>TRBJ2-7|NA|NA|TRBV7-9
CASSFGRGEQYF
TGTGCCAGCAGCTTCGGCAGGGGCGAGCAGTACTTC
>TRBJ2-3|TRBD2|NA|TRBV7-2
CASSLVGASGAPDTQYF
TGTGCCAGCAGCTTAGTTGGGGCTAGCGGGGCCCCAGATACGCAGTATTTT
>TRBJ2-3|TRBD1|NA|TRBV9
CASSPRPGTGRDTQYF
TGTGCCAGCAGCCCTCGTCCCGGGACAGGGAGAGATACGCAGTATTTT
>TRBJ2-5|NA|NA|TRBV6-4
CASSEQAQYF
TGTGCCAGCAGTGAACAGGCCCAGTACTTC
>TRBJ2-7|TRBD1|once|TRBV10-3
CATRGGGGLEQYF
TGTGCCACCAGAGGGGGCGGCGGGTTGGAGCAGTACTTC
>TRBJ2-1|NA|NA|TRBV13
CASSDLYNEQFF
TGTGCCAGCAGCGACCTTTACAATGAGCAGTTCTTC
>TRBJ2-5|TRBD1|NA|TRBV10-3
CAISEGQGDQETQYF
TGTGCCATCAGTGAAGGACAGGGGGACCAAGAGACCCAGTACTTC
>TRBJ1-6|NA|few|TRBV20-1
CSASQVGLPPLHF
TGCAGTGCTAGTCAGGTGGGATTGCCACCCCTCCACTTT
>TRBJ1-1|NA|NA|TRBV7-2
CASSLVSGDEAFF
TGTGCCAGCAGCTTAGTAAGCGGGGATGAAGCTTTCTTT
>TRBJ1-5|NA|once|TRBV7-9
CASTQGYSNQPQHF
TGTGCCAGCACCCAAGGGTATAGCAATCAGCCCCAGCATTTT
>TRBJ2-1|NA|NA|TRBV19
CASTPPGGSQQFF
TGTGCCAGTACCCCCCCGGGGGGCTCGCAGCAGTTCTTC
>TRBJ2-7|TRBD1|NA|TRBV20-1
CSAWTGASYEQYF
TGCAGTGCTTGGACAGGGGCCTCCTACGAGCAGTACTTC
>TRBJ1-2|TRBD1|NA|TRBV11-2
CASSLEGQGAFGYTF
TGTGCCAGCAGCTTGGAAGGACAGGGGGCGTTTGGCTACACCTTC
>TRBJ2-1|NA|NA|TRBV7-6
CASSLSSGGNEQFF
TGTGCCAGCAGCTTAAGTTCTGGAGGCAATGAGCAGTTCTTC
>TRBJ1-2|NA|NA|TRBV29-1
CSVGTGTPGYTF
TGCAGCGTTGGTACAGGGACTCCTGGCTACACCTTC
>TRBJ1-3|TRBD1|many|TRBV12-3/TRBV12-4
CASRSGTEISGNTIYF
TGTGCCAGCAGGTCCGGGACAGAAATCTCTGGAAACACCATATATTTT
>TRBJ2-7|NA|NA|TRBV19
CASSSYREGEQYF
TGTGCCAGTAGTTCCTACAGGGAAGGCGAGCAGTACTTC
>TRBJ1-1|TRBD1|NA|TRBV20-1
CASRGYRGGPEAFF
TGTGCCAGCAGAGGATACAGGGGCGGACCTGAAGCTTTCTTT
>TRBJ2-7|NA|many|TRBV29-1
CSAGGSGIYEQYF
TGCAGCGCCGGCGGTAGCGGAATCTACGAGCAGTACTTC